This T cell receptor (beta chain) was sequenced during a study of blood T cell repertoires in COVID-19. While infection was still active, Seattle patients were enrolled and then followed longitudinally. Original methodology: For nucleated cells, counts were estimated from reference gene primer amplification. The method was immunoSEQ multiplex PCR; TCRdb's version includes in-frame clones alone and lacks a portion of them. That table supplies the V and J calls and clone size; D and trimming were determined from the DNA. Of 120,000 or so clones in the sample, around 90% were seen once. The CDR3 totals 15 residues. Trimming shortened V by 3 bases and J by 5 bases, and 16 bases separated the two germline ends. Germline V gene data show CDR1 as LNHDA and CDR2 as SQIVND (reference sequence).

This sequence originates from a woman aged 60-75 years with COVID-19, enrolled during active disease. The chain recombines TRBV19 with TRBJ2-5; TRBD1 is a possible D gene (5 bases). Specimen: peripheral blood. For the CDR3, the DNA is TGTGCCAGTAGTATCCCCCAAGACAGAGCGGAGACCCAGTACTTC. It translates to CASSIPQDRAETQYF.